Described below is a single TCR beta chain sequence and its context. Its cognate antigen has yet to be identified. Base qualities are missing; no much larger clone stands one base away. Library preparation used the immunoSEQ multiplex PCR assay. The multiplex PCR relied on a mix of 60 forward primers for TCR Vbeta segments and 13 reverse primers for TCR Jbeta segments. A multiplex PCR assay on genomic DNA amplified the CDR3 region of rearranged TCR beta genes. The amplified TCR beta libraries were sequenced on the Illumina HiSeq System as 87-base-pair reads. As for how the authors treated the data: A later analysis tallied 75 million to 95 million unique TCR beta chains across the 666 repertoires, and approximately 9.9 million of those chains were shared by two or more donors. A nearest-neighbor algorithm error-corrected the raw reads and collapsed the reads into unique sequences, merging closely related sequences to remove PCR and sequencing errors. Alignment of CDR3 sequences to IMGT reference sequences was used to assign V, D and J gene segments. For a sequence to be retained, at least a six-nucleotide match to both a V gene segment and a J gene segment was required. A rearrangement counted as productive if the CDR3 had no stop codons and remained in frame with V and J, and every other rearrangement counted as non-productive. Following IMGT convention, CDR3 was defined as the stretch from the second conserved V-encoded cysteine to the conserved J-encoded phenylalanine. The earlier analysis of around 640 of the donors excluded sequences that lacked an unambiguous match to a single V gene segment. An earlier analysis of a few hundred of the donors called V segments functional above 56.7% productive rearrangements and segregating when the between-donor standard deviation exceeded 5%. A statistical classification framework was built to diagnose cytomegalovirus status from the catalog of TCR beta chain sequences. In a later analysis, TCR nucleotide sequences were compared against IMGT/GENE-DB human TR gene sequences so that V and J genes could be assigned. The TCRdist pipeline was used in a later analysis to assign CDR3 sequences and most-parsimonious VDJ recombination scenarios. In a later analysis, every TCR beta chain was defined by the combination of its CDR3 amino acid sequence and its V-gene family, and reads without a unique V-gene family were dropped. In a later analysis, around 650 highly shared, low-generation-probability nucleotide sequences were removed to address suspected cross-contamination and a sequencing artifact. A later analysis calculated a clonal expansion index for each public chain from normalized within-repertoire ranks of inferred template counts. In a later analysis, generation probabilities were computed with a VDJ recombination model fitted to out-of-frame rearrangements, and the resulting probabilities were checked against IGoR. A later analysis scored TCR-TCR, TCR-HLA and TCR-CMV co-occurrence with hypergeometric tests, applying a repertoire-size bias correction to TCR pairs. A later analysis estimated false discovery rates by permuting HLA or CMV assignments 20 times. In a later analysis, co-occurring TCRs were grouped with DBSCAN, and TCRdist sequence similarity was added when clustering was performed within HLA-allele-positive subsets. Co-occurrence clustering excluded repertoires with fewer than 30,000 or more than 120,000 public chains, plus five with anomalous nucleotide sharing. Here the immuneACCESS table is served through TCRdb, limited to in-frame sequences with V and J called. Missing clones are a known gap in these copies; in checked studies unresolved V genes cover under half, and the rest lacks a known reason. V, J and clone size were drawn from that table, and D and trimming were deduced from the DNA. The sample yields 100,000 to 150,000 clones; around 80% were counted once. Jointly, the top ten make up 2% of the sample.

The data stem from a study of cytomegalovirus exposure and HLA in healthy donors (TCRdb year 2017). Broadly, across the study: An earlier analysis of approximately 640 of the donors reported approximately 270 Gb of sequence data and about 100 million unique TCR beta sequences from 150 million to 200 million T cells. Around 320 gigabases of sequencing data and some 85 million unique TCR sequences were included in an early release covering 550 to 800 HLA-typed donors. Among the approximately 420 genotyped donors, approximately 81% belonged to the genetic ancestry cluster associated with self-reported Caucasian donors. The study aimed to test whether signatures of past pathogen exposure could be identified by cataloging public T cell receptors. The study used immunosequencing to profile the T cell repertoires of more than 650 subjects and linked those repertoires to cytomegalovirus serostatus. A separate validation cohort of over 95 different subjects was used in addition to the roughly 700-subject first cohort. High-throughput TCR immunosequencing, statistical association of individual TCRs with disease status, and machine learning were combined to predict cytomegalovirus infection status. A later analysis re-examined previously published TCR beta repertoires from roughly 720 donors and added high-resolution HLA genotyping to investigate patterns of TCR occurrence. Rather than using new phenotypic data, the later analysis identified candidate immune exposures from TCR beta sequences and from how often those sequences occurred across donors. In an earlier analysis of 587 of the donors, high-throughput TCR beta sequencing was used to judge whether each TCR beta V gene segment behaved as functional or pseudogenic. Donor age, sex, ethnicity and CMV serostatus were compiled alongside the repertoire data. A later genetic analysis used genome-wide SNP genotypes for about 55% of the 666 donors, treating that subset as a discovery cohort. Every discovery cohort repertoire had been produced on one sequencing platform. HLA typing included class I and class II loci at four-digit resolution. The number of donors typed differed by locus, with about 629-630 for A, B, C, DRB1 and DQB1, more than 500 for DQA1, about 610 for DPA1, and under 490 for DPB1. Several DR-DQ haplotypes were handled as single units for association and clustering because linkage in the cohort was strong. Among several hundred genotyped donors of the cohort, an average of around 250,000 unique TCR beta nucleotide sequences was sequenced per donor, of which roughly 18% were non-productive. Summary of the overall study and its limitations: V-gene and J-gene trimming of TCR beta chains was associated with a missense DCLRE1C variant in a later genetic analysis, and the association was replicated in an independent cohort. Most TCR sequences were seen in very few donors, while some public TCRs were found in many individuals. A further reported finding was that TCR beta sequences accurately predicted the HLA-A and HLA-B alleles for most subjects in the first cohort. A cluster of highly shared sequence variants was judged likely to represent a technical artifact of the sequencing pipeline. When HLA alleles, especially DR and DQ, strongly co-occurred, TCR associations were difficult to assign to individual alleles. In vitro tests confirmed that a few of the cytomegalovirus-associated TCR beta chains recognize cytomegalovirus antigens. In an earlier analysis of around 600 of the donors, most TCR beta V segments were observed in productive rearrangements about 90% or about 30% of the time, broadly matching IMGT annotations. Linkage disequilibrium might explain the correlated functional status among segregating V segments, but an unknown experimental factor could not be ruled out. Because counts were too low, around 18 rarely observed V segments, including chromosome 9 orphons, were left out of the earlier analysis of 587 of the donors. In this cohort, only TCR beta chains were sequenced, and detectable features were limited by the absence of alpha or paired-chain data. The authors suggested that the approach could potentially be generalized to other disease states and immunological phenotypes. Specific HLA alleles were associated with 15,000 to 20,000 TCR beta sequences at a false discovery rate of 0.05 in a later analysis. In the study, roughly 160 TCR beta chains were listed as associated with cytomegalovirus. In a later analysis, HLA-associated TCR beta chains were found to be more clonally expanded and to have lower generation probabilities than equally common non-associated chains. A later analysis found that TCR association rates varied across HLA loci, with DRB1 alleles showing the most associated TCRs and HLA-C alleles the fewest. The presence/absence analyses assumed that sequencing depth was roughly uniform across donors, and that assumption may not be true. According to a later analysis, most CMV-associated TCR beta chains appeared to be HLA-restricted, and the HLA associations seemed to be driven largely by CMV exposure. HLA typing was unavailable for some donors at each locus, so association tests used only the typed subset. The only immune exposure information available for the cohort was CMV serostatus. Cytomegalovirus status was reported to be diagnosed by the classifier with high specificity and sensitivity in both the original and validation cohorts. Several of the top co-occurrence clusters appeared to be linked to parvovirus B19, influenza, CMV and Epstein-Barr virus, according to a later analysis. A later genetic analysis reported fewer N-insertions in productive TCRs among donors in an Asian-associated ancestry cluster than the approximately 670-donor mean.

The cohort was made up of about 670 healthy bone marrow donors. At the time of sampling, every cohort member was nominally healthy, though immune exposures that went unrecorded were likely present. The donor was CMV seronegative and was included in the group of a few hundred seronegative cohort members. A peripheral blood sample was collected from each donor, and TCR beta sequencing was performed on peripheral blood mononuclear cells. Genomic DNA was extracted from the blood cell samples with the Qiagen DNeasy Blood Extraction Kit. This receptor was identified in a man between 18 and 29 years old in good health and CMV-seronegative. The sample consisted of PBMCs.

In nucleotides, the sequence is TGTGCCAGTAGAGGGAAGGGGACTAGCGGGACGAATGAGCAGTTCTTC. Its protein is CASRGKGTSGTNEQFF. The V and J genes are TRBV19 and TRBJ2-1, with 13 junctional bases fitting TRBD2. CDR1 and CDR2 (LNHDA, SQIVND) derive from the germline V gene (reference sequence). The CDR3 contains 16 residues, cysteine and phenylalanine counted. This entry keeps only the CDR3 DNA: 48 bases, framed from base 1. Trimming leaves V shorter by 6 bases and J shorter by 7 bases, with the junction holding 9 bases beyond the gene matches.